This T cell receptor beta chain stems from a study of blood T cell repertoires in COVID-19. Turning to the study itself: There were acute and convalescent COVID-19 samples, and they came from the United States, Italy and Spain. PBMCs, B-cell-depleted T cells, or T cells provided the cDNA or gDNA that made up the material.

The CDR3 is 16 residues long. Germline V gene lookup returns CDR1 LGHNA and CDR2 YNFKEQ. J was trimmed by 7 bases and V by 3 bases; bases with no gene match: 14. The protocol was immunoSEQ multiplex PCR, while the TCRdb copy is restricted to in-frame clones and leaves out a portion. Among 150,000 to 200,000 clones listed, about four fifths were seen once. The V and J genes are TRBV4-2 and TRBJ1-2; 7 positions agree with TRBD1. The sequence was collected from a man between 60 and 75 years old with acute or convalescent COVID-19. The material sequenced was peripheral blood. CDR3 nucleotides: TGTGCCAGCAGCCACGAAGGGGCGACAGGGACATCTGGCTACACCTTC. Translation gives CASSHEGATGTSGYTF.